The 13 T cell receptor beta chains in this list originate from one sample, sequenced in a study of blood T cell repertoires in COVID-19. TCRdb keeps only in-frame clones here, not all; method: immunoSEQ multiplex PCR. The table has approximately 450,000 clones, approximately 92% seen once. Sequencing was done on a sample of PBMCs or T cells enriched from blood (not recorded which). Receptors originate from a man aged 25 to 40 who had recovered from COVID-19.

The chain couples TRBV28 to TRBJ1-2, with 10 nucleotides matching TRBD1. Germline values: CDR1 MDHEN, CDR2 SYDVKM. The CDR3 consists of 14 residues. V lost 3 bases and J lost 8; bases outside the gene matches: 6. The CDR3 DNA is TGTGCCAGCAGTTTGACAGGGGGCTTTGAGGGCTACACCTTC. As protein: CASSLTGGFEGYTF.

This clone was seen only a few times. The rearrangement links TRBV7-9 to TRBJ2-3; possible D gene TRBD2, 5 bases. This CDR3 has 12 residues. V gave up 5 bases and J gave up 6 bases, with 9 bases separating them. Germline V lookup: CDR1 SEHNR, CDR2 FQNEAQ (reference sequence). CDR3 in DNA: TGTGCCAGCAGCCCGAGGGTGGATACGCAGTATTTT. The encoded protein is CASSPRVDTQYF.

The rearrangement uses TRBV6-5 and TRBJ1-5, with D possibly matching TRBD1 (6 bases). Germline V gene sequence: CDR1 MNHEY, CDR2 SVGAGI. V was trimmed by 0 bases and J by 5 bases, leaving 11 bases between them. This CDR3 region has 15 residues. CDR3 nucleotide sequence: TGTGCCAGCAGTTACTCGATCAGGGGAGATCAGCCCCAGCATTTT. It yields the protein CASSYSIRGDQPQHF.

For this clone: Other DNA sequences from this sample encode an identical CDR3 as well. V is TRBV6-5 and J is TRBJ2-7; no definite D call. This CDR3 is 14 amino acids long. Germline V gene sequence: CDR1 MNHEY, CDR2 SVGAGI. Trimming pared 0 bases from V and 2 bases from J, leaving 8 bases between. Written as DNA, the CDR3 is TGTGCCAGCAGTTACTCCGGGTCCACCTACGAGCAGTACTTC. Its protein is CASSYSGSTYEQYF.

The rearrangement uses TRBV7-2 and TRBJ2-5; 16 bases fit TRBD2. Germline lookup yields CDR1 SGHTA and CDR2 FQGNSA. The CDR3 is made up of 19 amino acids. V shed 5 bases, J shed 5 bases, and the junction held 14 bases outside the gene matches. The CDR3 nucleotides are TGTGCCAGCAGCAAAGACCCCGGGACTAGCGGGAGGGGAGGGGAGACCCAGTACTTC. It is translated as CASSKDPGTSGRGGETQYF.

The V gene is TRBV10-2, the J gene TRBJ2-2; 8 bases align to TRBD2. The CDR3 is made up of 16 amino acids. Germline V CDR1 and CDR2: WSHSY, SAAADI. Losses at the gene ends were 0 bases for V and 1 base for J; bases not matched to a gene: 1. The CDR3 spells CASSESSGVNTGELFF. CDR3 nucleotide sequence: TGCGCCAGCAGTGAGTCTAGCGGGGTGAACACCGGGGAGCTGTTTTTT.

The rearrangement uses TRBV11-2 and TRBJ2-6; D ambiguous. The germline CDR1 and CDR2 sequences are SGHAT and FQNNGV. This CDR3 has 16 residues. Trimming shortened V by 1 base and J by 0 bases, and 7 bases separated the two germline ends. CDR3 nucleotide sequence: TGTGCCAGCAGCTTAGCCCTCCTCTCTGGGGCCAACGTCCTGACTTTC. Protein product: CASSLALLSGANVLTF.

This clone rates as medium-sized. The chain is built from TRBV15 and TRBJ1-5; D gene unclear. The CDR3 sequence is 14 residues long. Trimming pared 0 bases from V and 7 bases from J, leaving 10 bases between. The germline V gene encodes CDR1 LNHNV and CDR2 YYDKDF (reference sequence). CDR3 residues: CATSRDVEVQPQHF. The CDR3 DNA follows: TGTGCCACCAGCAGAGATGTCGAGGTACAGCCCCAGCATTTT.

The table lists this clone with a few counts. The CDR3 sequence: CASSLDRGVGEAFF. The CDR3 nucleotides read TGTGCCAGCAGCTTAGATCGGGGTGTAGGTGAAGCTTTCTTT. The rearrangement uses TRBV7-8 and TRBJ1-1; D remains unclear. CDR3 length: 14 amino acids. Trimming stripped 1 base from V and 7 bases from J, with 13 bases between. The V gene's germline CDR1 is SGHVS and CDR2 FQNEAQ.

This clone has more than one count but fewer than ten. DNA of the CDR3: TGTGCCAGCAGTTCTCGCGGGGCAGGGGGCCAGGGCACTGAAGCTTTCTTT. Translating gives CASSSRGAGGQGTEAFF. The chain recombines TRBV27 with TRBJ1-1; TRBD1 aligns across 8 bases. The junction had 14 bases not matched to a gene; V was cut back by 4 bases and J by 4 bases. The germline gives CDR1 MNHEY, CDR2 SMNVEV (reference sequence). The CDR3 runs to 17 residues.

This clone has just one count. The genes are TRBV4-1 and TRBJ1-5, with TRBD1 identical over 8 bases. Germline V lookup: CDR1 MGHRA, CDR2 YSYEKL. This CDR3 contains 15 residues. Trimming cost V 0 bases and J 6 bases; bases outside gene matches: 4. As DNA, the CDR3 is TGCGCCAGCAGCCAAGAAGGGACAGGTTCTCAGCCCCAGCATTTT. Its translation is CASSQEGTGSQPQHF.

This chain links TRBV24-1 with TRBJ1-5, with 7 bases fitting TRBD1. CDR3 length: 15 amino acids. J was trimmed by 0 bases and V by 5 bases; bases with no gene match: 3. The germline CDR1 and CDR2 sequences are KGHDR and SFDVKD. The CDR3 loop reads CATSGDSYSNQPQHF. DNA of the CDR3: TGTGCCACCAGTGGGGACAGTTATAGCAATCAGCCCCAGCATTTT.

This chain's CDR3 is CASRNSGMGEQYF. CDR3 coding DNA: TGCGCCAGCAGGAATAGCGGGATGGGGGAGCAGTACTTC. V is TRBV10-2 and J is TRBJ2-7, with TRBD2 identical over 8 bases. This CDR3 comprises 13 residues. The germline V gene has CDR1 WSHSY and CDR2 SAAADI. Unmatched junction bases numbered 8, after V lost 6 bases and J lost 7 bases.